The clone carrying this T cell receptor beta chain has at least ten counts. Its antigen is not known. One base away lies a much larger clone, so this may be a sequencing read error. This specimen belongs to a study of response to subunit inactivated influenza vaccine. Whole-study findings and limits: Authors proposed each seasonal influenza vaccination draws in few new T cells.

Trimming left V 1 base short and J 5 bases short, with 0 bases between. This CDR3 is 12 amino acids long. Germline values: CDR1 SGHVS, CDR2 FNYEAQ. TCRdb re-called the RT-PCR reads through MiXCR, storing one row per CDR3 protein. This sample has approximately 230,000 distinct CDR3 sequences, with 12% found just once. The rearrangement uses TRBV7-6 and TRBJ1-6, with D uncertain. This receptor was taken from a middle-aged man who received an inactivated influenza vaccine. Sequenced here: non-naive T cells sorted from PBMCs, sampled around 15 days before vaccination. Written as DNA, the CDR3 is TGTGCCAGCAGCTTAGATAATTCACCCCTCCACTTT. It encodes CASSLDNSPLHF.